The rows below give T cell receptor beta chains drawn from one sample of a study of blood T cell repertoires in COVID-19. Sequencing used immunoSEQ multiplex PCR; TCRdb keeps in-frame clones, though not all of them. The sample records hundreds of thousands of clones, approximately 86% being singletons. Sequenced: peripheral blood. These receptors all come from a man aged 18 to 35 with active or convalescent COVID-19. CDR3s include the opening cysteine and the closing phenylalanine or tryptophan. Each record gives: V gene, clone size, CDR3 length, J gene, D gene, CDR3 protein. D genes are given only for firm matches. Expanded clones get a size class; other rows say once, few or many, or leave the size out.

TRBV12-3/TRBV12-4	-	13	TRBJ1-5	-	CASRGGVNQPQHF
TRBV27	-	14	TRBJ2-7	TRBD2	CASRIAGATYEQYF
TRBV11-2	few	17	TRBJ2-1	TRBD2	CASSLTTGLAGGDEQFF
TRBV27	-	11	TRBJ2-1	-	CASSYYGEQFF
TRBV12-5	-	15	TRBJ2-1	-	CASGFIQGGLDEQFF
TRBV5-4	-	14	TRBJ1-1	-	CASSSSTGNTEAFF
TRBV11-3	-	16	TRBJ2-3	-	CASSLGEDLYTDTQYF
TRBV18	-	14	TRBJ1-1	TRBD1	CASSTGTGGTEAFF
TRBV27	-	15	TRBJ2-2	TRBD1	CASSQRQGAPGELFF
TRBV7-8	once	17	TRBJ2-1	TRBD1	CASSASYLAGGINEQFF
TRBV2	-	15	TRBJ1-4	TRBD1	CASSEGQGPNEKLFF
TRBV9	once	14	TRBJ1-1	TRBD1	CASSAQGEGTEAFF
TRBV21-1	-	17	TRBJ1-6	-	CASSKTRDRGQNSPLHF
TRBV18	few	15	TRBJ1-2	-	CASSPSGALGYGYTF
TRBV7-2	once	17	TRBJ2-5	-	CASSRQGRGGYQETQYF
TRBV14	-	13	TRBJ1-2	TRBD1	CASSQHRGGGYTF
TRBV14	-	15	TRBJ2-5	TRBD2	CASSQLGGYQETQYF
TRBV5-1	-	16	TRBJ2-2	-	CASSSGPAEGTGELFF
TRBV7-2	-	17	TRBJ2-1	TRBD2	CASSFVRLAGIYNEQFF
TRBV18	-	16	TRBJ1-5	TRBD1	CASSPIGTGINQPQHF
TRBV4-1	once	13	TRBJ2-7	TRBD2	CASSSGTSSEQYF
TRBV11-3	once	15	TRBJ2-2	-	CASSFIDGPGGELFF
TRBV4-1	-	12	TRBJ1-2	TRBD1	CASSQGTGRYTF
TRBV9	-	16	TRBJ2-3	-	CASSTRQNPSTDTQYF
TRBV6-5	once	12	TRBJ2-2	-	CASSTVDRELFF
TRBV2	-	16	TRBJ1-5	-	CASSDHLTDSNQPQHF
TRBV15	-	15	TRBJ2-6	-	CATSRVGAGANVLTF
TRBV7-9	-	16	TRBJ1-2	-	CASSPHPGQSGYGYTF
TRBV9	-	16	TRBJ2-5	TRBD1	CASSVGTGGAGETQYF
TRBV6-4	-	16	TRBJ1-5	TRBD1	CASSQGARKSNQPQHF
TRBV2	few	13	TRBJ1-2	-	CASSEVRRGGYTF
TRBV5-1	-	15	TRBJ2-7	TRBD1	CASSLDGTGIYEQYF
TRBV4-1	-	14	TRBJ1-2	-	CASSQVEGPTGYTF
TRBV7-9	-	15	TRBJ2-5	TRBD2	CASSYSPGGEETQYF
TRBV9	-	13	TRBJ1-2	TRBD1	CASSPGQGSGYTF
TRBV2	-	17	TRBJ1-3	-	CASSESGIQAAGNTIYF
TRBV9	-	14	TRBJ2-1	TRBD1	CASSPGTGYNEQFF
TRBV21-1	-	14	TRBJ2-7	-	CASSNRDSSYEQYF
TRBV12-5	once	15	TRBJ2-5	-	CASGLPIGDQETQYF
TRBV2	-	13	TRBJ2-7	-	CASSVLWENEQYF
TRBV11-2	-	16	TRBJ1-2	-	CASSSKLEGETYGYTF
TRBV11-2	-	14	TRBJ1-1	TRBD1	CASSQERGPSEAFF
TRBV5-6	-	15	TRBJ1-2	-	CASSLVSGRRYGYTF
TRBV4-1	-	16	TRBJ1-5	-	CASSQDARGAGQPQHF
TRBV7-9	-	14	TRBJ1-2	-	CASSRTEALYGYTF
TRBV7-9	-	15	TRBJ2-2	-	CASSLSTPETGELFF